These T cell receptor beta chains were read from a single sample in a study of cytomegalovirus exposure and HLA in healthy donors. Here immunoSEQ multiplex PCR was the method, and the copy in TCRdb shows in-frame clones only, minus some. Of approximately 150,000 clones in the sample, around 82% were seen once. Sequencing was performed on PBMCs. The origin of the receptors is a man between 18 and 29 years old in good health and CMV-seropositive. The CDR3 runs from the conserved cysteine through the conserved F or W. A D gene is named only where the DNA matches it firmly. Size values are once, few and many counts, or a class for expanded clones, and some rows have none.

J gene,clone size,D gene,V gene,CDR3 DNA,CDR3 protein
TRBJ2-1,.,TRBD2,TRBV27,TGTGCCAGCCTAGGACTAGCGGGCAATGAGCAGTTCTTC,CASLGLAGNEQFF
TRBJ1-1,once,.,TRBV7-6,TGTGCCAGCAGCTTGGCGGGGGGGAACACTGAAGCTTTCTTT,CASSLAGGNTEAFF
TRBJ2-7,.,TRBD2,TRBV23-1,TGCGCCAGCAGTCAATCCTATAGTAGCGGGAGTTCCTACGAGCAGTACTTC,CASSQSYSSGSSYEQYF
TRBJ2-3,.,.,TRBV15,TGTGCCACCAGCAGAGATCGGAGGGGAGATACGCAGTATTTT,CATSRDRRGDTQYF
TRBJ2-6,.,.,TRBV29-1,TGCAGCGTTGAGCAGGGCCCCAGGGCTGGGGCCAACGTCCTGACTTTC,CSVEQGPRAGANVLTF
TRBJ2-7,.,TRBD1,TRBV30,TGTGCCTGTCGGACAGGGAGCTCCTACGAGCAGTACTTC,CACRTGSSYEQYF
TRBJ2-2,.,TRBD2,TRBV5-1,TGCGCCAGCAGCCACGGACTAGCGGAATTCACCGGGGAGCTGTTTTTT,CASSHGLAEFTGELFF
TRBJ2-3,once,.,TRBV11-2,TGTGCCAGCAGCGCAGATGCGGTATTT,CASSADAVF
TRBJ1-3,few,TRBD1,TRBV18,TGTGCCAGCTCACCGACAGGGGACTCCTTCTCTGGAAACACCATATATTTT,CASSPTGDSFSGNTIYF
TRBJ2-5,.,.,TRBV9,TGTGCCAGCAGCGAGACCGGGACACGAGTAGAGACCCAGTACTTC,CASSETGTRVETQYF
TRBJ2-3,.,.,TRBV4-1,TGCGCCAGCAGCCAAGATGGGGGGGCTCCGGGCACAGATACGCAGTATTTT,CASSQDGGAPGTDTQYF
TRBJ1-3,few,.,TRBV5-6,TGTGCCAGCAGCCAGAGCGGAGGTACTGGAAACACCATATATTTT,CASSQSGGTGNTIYF